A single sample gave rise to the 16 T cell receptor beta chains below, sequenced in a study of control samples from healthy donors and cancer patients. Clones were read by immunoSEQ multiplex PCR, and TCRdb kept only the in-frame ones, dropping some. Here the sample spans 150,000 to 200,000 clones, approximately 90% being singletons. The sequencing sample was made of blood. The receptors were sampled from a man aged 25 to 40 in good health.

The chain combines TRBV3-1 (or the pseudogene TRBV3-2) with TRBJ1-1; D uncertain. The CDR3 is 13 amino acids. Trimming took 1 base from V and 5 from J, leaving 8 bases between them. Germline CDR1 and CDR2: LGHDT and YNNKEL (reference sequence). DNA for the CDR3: TGTGCCAGCAGCCAAGGGATACGTACTGAAGCTTTCTTT. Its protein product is CASSQGIRTEAFF.

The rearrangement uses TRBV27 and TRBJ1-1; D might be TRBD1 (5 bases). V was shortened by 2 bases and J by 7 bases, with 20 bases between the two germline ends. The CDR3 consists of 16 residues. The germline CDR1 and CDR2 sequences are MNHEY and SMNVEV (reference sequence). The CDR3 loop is CASSLTRGHRTSEAFF. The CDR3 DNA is TGTGCCAGCAGTTTAACAAGGGGCCATAGAACAAGTGAAGCTTTCTTT.

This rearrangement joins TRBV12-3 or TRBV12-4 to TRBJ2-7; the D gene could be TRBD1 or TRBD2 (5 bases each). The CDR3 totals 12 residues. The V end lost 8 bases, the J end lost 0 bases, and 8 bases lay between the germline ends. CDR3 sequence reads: CASAGTSYEQYF. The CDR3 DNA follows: TGTGCCAGCGCTGGGACCTCCTACGAGCAGTACTTC.

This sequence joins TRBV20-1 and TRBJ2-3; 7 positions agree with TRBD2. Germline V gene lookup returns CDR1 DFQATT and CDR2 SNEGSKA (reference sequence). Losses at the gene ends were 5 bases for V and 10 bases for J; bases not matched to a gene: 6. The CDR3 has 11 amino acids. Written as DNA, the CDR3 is TGCAGTGCTGTCGACGGGAGGCCGCAGTATTTT. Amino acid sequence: CSAVDGRPQYF.

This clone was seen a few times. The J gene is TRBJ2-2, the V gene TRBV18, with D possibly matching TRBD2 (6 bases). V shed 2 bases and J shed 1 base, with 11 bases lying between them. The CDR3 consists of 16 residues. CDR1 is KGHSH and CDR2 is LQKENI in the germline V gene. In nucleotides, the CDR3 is TGTGCCAGCTCACCAGGGGGTAGCGGGAACACCGGGGAGCTGTTTTTT. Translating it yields CASSPGGSGNTGELFF. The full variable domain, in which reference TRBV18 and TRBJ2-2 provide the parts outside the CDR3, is NAGVMQNPRHLVRRRGQEARLRCSPMKGHSHVYWYRQLPEEGLKFMVYLQKENIIDESGMPKERFSAEFPKEGPSILRIQQVVRGDSAAYFCASSPGGSGNTGELFFGEGSRLTVL.

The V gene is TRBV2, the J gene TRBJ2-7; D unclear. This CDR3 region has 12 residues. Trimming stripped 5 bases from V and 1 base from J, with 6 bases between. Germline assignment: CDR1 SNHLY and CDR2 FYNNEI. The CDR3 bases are TGTGCCAGCAGTTTTGTTTCCTACGAGCAGTACTTC. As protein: CASSFVSYEQYF.

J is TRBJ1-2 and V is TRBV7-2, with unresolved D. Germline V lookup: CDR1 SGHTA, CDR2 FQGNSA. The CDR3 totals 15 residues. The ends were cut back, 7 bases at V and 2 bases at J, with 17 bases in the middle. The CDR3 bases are TGTGCCAGCACCCGGGGAGGGATGATAAACTATGGCTACACCTTC. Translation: CASTRGGMINYGYTF.

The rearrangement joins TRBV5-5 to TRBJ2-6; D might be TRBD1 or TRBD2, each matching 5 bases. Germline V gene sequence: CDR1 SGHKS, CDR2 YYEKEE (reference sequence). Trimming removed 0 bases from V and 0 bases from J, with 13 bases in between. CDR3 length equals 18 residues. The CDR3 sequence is CASSLGPKGSSGANVLTF. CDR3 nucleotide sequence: TGTGCCAGCAGCTTGGGACCCAAGGGGAGCTCTGGGGCCAACGTCCTGACTTTC.

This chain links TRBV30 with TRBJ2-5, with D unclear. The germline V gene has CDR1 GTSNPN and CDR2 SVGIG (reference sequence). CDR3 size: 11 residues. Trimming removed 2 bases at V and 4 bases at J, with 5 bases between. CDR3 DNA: TGTGCCTGGAGTCAGAGAGAGACCCAGTACTTC. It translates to CAWSQRETQYF. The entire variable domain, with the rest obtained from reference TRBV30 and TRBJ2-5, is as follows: SQTIHQWPATLVQPVGSPLSLECTVEGTSNPNLYWYRQAAGRGLQLLFYSVGIGQISSEVPQNLSASRPQDRQFILSSKKLLLSDSGFYLCAWSQRETQYFGPGTRLLVL.

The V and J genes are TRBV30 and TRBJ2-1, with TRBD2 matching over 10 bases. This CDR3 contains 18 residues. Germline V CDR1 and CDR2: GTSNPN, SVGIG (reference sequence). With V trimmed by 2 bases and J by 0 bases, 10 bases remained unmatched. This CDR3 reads CAWSFIAGGRSSYNEQFF. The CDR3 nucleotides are TGTGCCTGGAGTTTTATAGCGGGAGGTCGAAGCTCCTACAATGAGCAGTTCTTC.

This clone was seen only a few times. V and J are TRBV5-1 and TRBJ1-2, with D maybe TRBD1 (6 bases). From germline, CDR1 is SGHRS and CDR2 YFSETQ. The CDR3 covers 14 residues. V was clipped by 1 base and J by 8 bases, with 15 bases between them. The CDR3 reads CASSLTTGSEGYTF. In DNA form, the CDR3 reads TGCGCCAGCAGCTTGACCACAGGGTCGGAAGGCTACACCTTC.

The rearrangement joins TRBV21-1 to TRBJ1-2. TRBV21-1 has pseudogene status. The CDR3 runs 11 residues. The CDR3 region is CASSKFHGYTF. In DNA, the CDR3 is TGTGCCAGCAGCAAATTCCATGGCTACACCTTC.

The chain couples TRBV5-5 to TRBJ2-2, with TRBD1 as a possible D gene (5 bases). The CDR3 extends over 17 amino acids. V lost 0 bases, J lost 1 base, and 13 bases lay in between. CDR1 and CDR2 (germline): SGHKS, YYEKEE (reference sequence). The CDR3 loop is CASSLARWQGNTGELFF. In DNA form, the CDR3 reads TGTGCCAGCAGCTTGGCTCGGTGGCAGGGGAACACCGGGGAGCTGTTTTTT.

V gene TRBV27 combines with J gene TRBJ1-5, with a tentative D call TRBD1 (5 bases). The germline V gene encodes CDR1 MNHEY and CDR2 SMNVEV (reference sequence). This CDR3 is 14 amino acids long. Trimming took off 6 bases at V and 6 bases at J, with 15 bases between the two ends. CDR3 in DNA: TGTGCCAGCAGGCCGGGGGGTCAGTCTCAGCCCCAGCATTTT. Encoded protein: CASRPGGQSQPQHF.

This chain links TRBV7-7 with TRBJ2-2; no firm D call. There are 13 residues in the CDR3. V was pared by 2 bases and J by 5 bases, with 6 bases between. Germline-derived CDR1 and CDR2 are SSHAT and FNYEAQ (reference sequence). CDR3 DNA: TGTGCCAGCAGCTTATTTACTACCGGGGAGCTGTTTTTT. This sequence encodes CASSLFTTGELFF.

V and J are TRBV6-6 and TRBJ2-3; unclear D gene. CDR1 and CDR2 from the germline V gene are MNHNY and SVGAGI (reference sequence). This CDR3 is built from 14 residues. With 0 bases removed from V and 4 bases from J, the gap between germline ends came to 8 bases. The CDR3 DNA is TGTGCCAGCAGTTACTCGTTCCGCTCAGATACGCAGTATTTT. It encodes CASSYSFRSDTQYF.